This T cell receptor (beta chain) originates from a study of control samples from healthy donors and cancer patients. V gave up 0 bases and J gave up 5 bases, with 22 bases separating them. CDR1 and CDR2 (germline): LGHNA, YSLEER. The CDR3 runs to 18 residues. TCRdb's copy holds only in-frame clones and misses some; the assay was immunoSEQ multiplex PCR. The sample yields 150,000 or so clones, roughly 94% seen once. This chain uses TRBV4-3 with TRBJ1-1; TRBD1 might be the D (6 bases). This TCR derives from a man aged 35 to 55 in good health. The sample consisted of blood. The chain's CDR3 is CASSQDLETGPEWTEAFF. The CDR3 nucleotides are TGCGCCAGCAGCCAAGATCTCGAGACAGGCCCCGAATGGACTGAAGCTTTCTTT.